This T cell receptor (beta chain) is drawn from a study of cytomegalovirus exposure and HLA in healthy donors. Here immunoSEQ multiplex PCR was the method, and the copy in TCRdb shows in-frame clones only, minus some. This table holds about 140,000 clones, 86% found once. This clone was picked up a small number of times. Its antigen is unidentified. The V gene end was trimmed by 5 bases and the J gene end by 3 bases; junction bases not matched to a gene: 7. Germline lookup yields CDR1 SGHNT and CDR2 YYREEE (reference sequence). The CDR3 contains 14 residues. Study-wide findings and caveats: The study recorded about 150 TCR beta chains that were cytomegalovirus-associated. That first-cohort TCR clusters tended to co-occur in the approximately 110 validation repertoires was found in a later analysis. There were some public TCRs occurring in many donors, but most TCR sequences were rare. In vitro testing confirmed a few CMV-associated chains as specific for CMV antigens.

Material for sequencing was PBMCs. This TCR was sampled from a man aged 18 to 29 in good health and CMV-seronegative. The chain combines TRBV5-4 with TRBJ1-2; 7 bases line up with TRBD1. The chain's CDR3 is CASSPGQKDYGYTF. The CDR3 nucleotides read TGTGCCAGCAGTCCGGGACAGAAGGACTATGGCTACACCTTC.